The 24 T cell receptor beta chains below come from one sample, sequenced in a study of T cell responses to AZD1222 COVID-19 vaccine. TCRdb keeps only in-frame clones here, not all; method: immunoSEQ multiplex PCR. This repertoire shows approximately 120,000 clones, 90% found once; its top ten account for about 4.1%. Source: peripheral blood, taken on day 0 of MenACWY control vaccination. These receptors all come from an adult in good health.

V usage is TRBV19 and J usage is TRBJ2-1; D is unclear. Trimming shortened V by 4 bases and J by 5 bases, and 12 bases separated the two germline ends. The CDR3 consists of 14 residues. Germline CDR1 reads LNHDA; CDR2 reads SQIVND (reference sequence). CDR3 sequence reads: CASSRAGWDNEQFF. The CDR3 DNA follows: TGTGCCAGTAGTAGGGCAGGTTGGGACAATGAGCAGTTCTTC.

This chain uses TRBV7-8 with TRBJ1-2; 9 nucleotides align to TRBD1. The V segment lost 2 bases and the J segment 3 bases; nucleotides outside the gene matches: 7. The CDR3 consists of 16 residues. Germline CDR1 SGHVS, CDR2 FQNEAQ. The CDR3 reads CASSLLRGQGDYGYTF. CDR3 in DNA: TGTGCCAGCAGCTTATTACGGGGACAGGGCGACTATGGCTACACCTTC.

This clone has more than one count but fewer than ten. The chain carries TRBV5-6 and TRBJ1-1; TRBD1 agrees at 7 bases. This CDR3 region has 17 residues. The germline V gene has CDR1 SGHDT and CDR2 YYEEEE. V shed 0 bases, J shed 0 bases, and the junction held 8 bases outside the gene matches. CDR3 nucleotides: TGTGCCAGCAGCTTGGGAGGGGGCCCACCCCTGAACACTGAAGCTTTCTTT. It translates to CASSLGGGPPLNTEAFF.

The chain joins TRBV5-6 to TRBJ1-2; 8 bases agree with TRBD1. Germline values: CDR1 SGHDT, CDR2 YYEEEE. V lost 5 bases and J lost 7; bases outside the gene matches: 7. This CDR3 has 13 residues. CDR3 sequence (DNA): TGTGCCAGCAGAGACAGGGGATGGAGTGGCTACACCTTC. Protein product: CASRDRGWSGYTF.

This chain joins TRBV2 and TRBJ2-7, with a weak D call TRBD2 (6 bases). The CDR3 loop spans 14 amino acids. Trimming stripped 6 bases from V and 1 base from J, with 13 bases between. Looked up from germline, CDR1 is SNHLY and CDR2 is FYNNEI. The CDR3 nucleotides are TGTGCCAGCAGCCTCCGGGACTGGTCCTACGAGCAGTACTTC. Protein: CASSLRDWSYEQYF.

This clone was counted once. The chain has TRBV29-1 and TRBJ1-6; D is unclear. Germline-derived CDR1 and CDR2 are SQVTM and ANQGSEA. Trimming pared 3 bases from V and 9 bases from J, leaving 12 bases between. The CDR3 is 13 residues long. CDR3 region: CSVEEREGSPLHF. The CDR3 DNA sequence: TGCAGCGTTGAGGAAAGGGAGGGTTCACCCCTCCACTTT.

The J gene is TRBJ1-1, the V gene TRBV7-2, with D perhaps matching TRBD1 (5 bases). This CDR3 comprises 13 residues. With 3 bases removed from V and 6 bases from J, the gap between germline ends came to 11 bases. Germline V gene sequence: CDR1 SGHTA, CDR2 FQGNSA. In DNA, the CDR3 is TGTGCCAGCAGCTTGACTAGGGACGCTGAAGCTTTCTTT. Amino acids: CASSLTRDAEAFF.

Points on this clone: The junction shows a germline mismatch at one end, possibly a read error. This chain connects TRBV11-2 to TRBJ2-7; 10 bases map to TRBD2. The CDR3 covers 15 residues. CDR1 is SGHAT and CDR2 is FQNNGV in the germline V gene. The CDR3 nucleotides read TGTGCCAACAGCCGCTCTCGGACTAGCGGCTACGAGCAGTACTTC. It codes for CANSRSRTSGYEQYF. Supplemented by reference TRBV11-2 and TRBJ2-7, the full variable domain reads EAGVAQSPRYKIIEKRQSVAFWCNPISGHATLYWYQQILGQGPKLLIQFQNNGVVDDSQLPKDRFSAERLKGVDSTLKIQPAKLEDSAVYLCANSRSRTSGYEQYFGPGTRLTVT.

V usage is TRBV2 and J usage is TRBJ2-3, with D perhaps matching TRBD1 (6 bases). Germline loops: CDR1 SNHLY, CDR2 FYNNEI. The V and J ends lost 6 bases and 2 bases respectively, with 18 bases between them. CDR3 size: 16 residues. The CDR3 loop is CASRTPGGGVTDTQYF. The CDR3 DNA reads TGTGCCAGCAGGACACCTGGGGGCGGAGTCACAGATACGCAGTATTTT.

DNA of the CDR3: TGTGCCAGCAGCTTGGTTTCGTACACTGAAGCTTTCTTT. It translates to CASSLVSYTEAFF. This sequence joins TRBV11-2 and TRBJ1-1; D ambiguous. V was trimmed by 3 bases and J by 3 bases, leaving 8 bases between them. Per the germline V gene, CDR1 is SGHAT and CDR2 is FQNNGV. The CDR3 runs 13 residues.

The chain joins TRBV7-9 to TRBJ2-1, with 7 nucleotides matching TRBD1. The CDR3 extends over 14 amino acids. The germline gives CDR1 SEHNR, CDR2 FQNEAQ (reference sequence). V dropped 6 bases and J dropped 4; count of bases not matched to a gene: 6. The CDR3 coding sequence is TGTGCCAGCAGTCCGGGACAGTCGTACAATGAGCAGTTCTTC. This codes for CASSPGQSYNEQFF.

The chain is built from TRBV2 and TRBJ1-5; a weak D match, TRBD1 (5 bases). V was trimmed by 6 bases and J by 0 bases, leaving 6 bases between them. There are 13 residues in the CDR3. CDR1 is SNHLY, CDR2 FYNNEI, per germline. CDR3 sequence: CASSRDSNQPQHF. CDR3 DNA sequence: TGTGCCAGCAGCAGGGATAGCAATCAGCCCCAGCATTTT.

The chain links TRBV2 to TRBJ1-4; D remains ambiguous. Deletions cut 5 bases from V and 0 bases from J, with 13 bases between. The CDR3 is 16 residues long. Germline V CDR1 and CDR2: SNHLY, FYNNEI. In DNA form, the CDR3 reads TGTGCCAGCAGTAGGACGACTCATACAACTAATGAAAAACTGTTTTTT. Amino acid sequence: CASSRTTHTTNEKLFF. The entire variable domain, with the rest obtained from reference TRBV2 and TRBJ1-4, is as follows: EPEVTQTPSHQVTQMGQEVILRCVPISNHLYFYWYRQILGQKVEFLVSFYNNEISEKSEIFDDQFSVERPDGSNFTLKIRSTKLEDSAMYFCASSRTTHTTNEKLFFGSGTQLSVL.

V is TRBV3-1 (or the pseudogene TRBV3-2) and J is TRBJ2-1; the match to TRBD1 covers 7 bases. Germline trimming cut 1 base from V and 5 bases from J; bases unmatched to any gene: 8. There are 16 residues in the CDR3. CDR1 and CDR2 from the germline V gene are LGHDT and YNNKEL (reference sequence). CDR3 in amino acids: CASSQADRVGNNEQFF. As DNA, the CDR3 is TGTGCCAGCAGCCAAGCCGACAGGGTTGGGAACAATGAGCAGTTCTTC.

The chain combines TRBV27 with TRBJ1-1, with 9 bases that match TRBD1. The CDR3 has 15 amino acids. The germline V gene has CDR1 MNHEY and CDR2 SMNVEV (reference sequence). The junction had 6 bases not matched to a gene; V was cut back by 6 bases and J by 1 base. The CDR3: CASRPTGGGNTEAFF. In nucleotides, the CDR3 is TGTGCCAGCAGACCCACAGGGGGCGGGAACACTGAAGCTTTCTTT.

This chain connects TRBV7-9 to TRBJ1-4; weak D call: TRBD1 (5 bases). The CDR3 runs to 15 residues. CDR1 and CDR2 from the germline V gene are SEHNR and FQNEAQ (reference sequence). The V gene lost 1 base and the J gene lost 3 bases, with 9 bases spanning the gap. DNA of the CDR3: TGTGCCAGCAGCTTAGGGCCGGGGGCTAATGAAAAACTGTTTTTT. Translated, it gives CASSLGPGANEKLFF.

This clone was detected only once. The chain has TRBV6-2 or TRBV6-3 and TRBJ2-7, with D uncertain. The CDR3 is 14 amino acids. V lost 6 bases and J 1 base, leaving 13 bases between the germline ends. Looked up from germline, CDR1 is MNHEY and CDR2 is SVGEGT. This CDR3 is CASSQHSKSYEQYV. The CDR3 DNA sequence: TGTGCCAGCAGCCAGCATTCCAAATCCTACGAGCAGTACGTC.

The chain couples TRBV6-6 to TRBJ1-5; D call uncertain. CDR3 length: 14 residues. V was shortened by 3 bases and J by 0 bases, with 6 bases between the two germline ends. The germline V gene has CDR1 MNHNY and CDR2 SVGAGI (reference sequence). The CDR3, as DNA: TGTGCCAGCAGTTATGTCGGTAGCAATCAGCCCCAGCATTTT. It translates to CASSYVGSNQPQHF.

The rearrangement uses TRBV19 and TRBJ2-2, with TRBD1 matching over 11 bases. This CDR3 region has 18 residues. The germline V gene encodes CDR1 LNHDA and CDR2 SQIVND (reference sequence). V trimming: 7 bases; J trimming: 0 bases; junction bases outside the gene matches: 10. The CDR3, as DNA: TGTGCCAGTAAAACCGGGACAGGGGGGTTAGCGAACACCGGGGAGCTGTTTTTT. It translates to CASKTGTGGLANTGELFF.

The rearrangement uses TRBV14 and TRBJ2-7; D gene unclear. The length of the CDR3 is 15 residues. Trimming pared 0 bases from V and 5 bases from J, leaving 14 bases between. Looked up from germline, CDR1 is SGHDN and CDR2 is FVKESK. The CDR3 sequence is CASSQEMPPGNEQYF. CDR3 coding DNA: TGTGCCAGCAGCCAAGAAATGCCTCCTGGAAACGAGCAGTACTTC. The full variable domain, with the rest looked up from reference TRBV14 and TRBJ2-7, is EAGVTQFPSHSVIEKGQTVTLRCDPISGHDNLYWYRRVMGKEIKFLLHFVKESKQDESGMPNNRFLAERTGGTYSTLKVQPAELEDSGVYFCASSQEMPPGNEQYFGPGTRLTVT.

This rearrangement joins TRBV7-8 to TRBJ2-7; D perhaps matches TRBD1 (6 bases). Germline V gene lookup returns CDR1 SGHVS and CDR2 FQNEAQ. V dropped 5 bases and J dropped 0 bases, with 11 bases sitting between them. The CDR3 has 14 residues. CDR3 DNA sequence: TGTGCCAGCAGCCGGGACATTCACTCCTACGAGCAGTACTTC. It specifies CASSRDIHSYEQYF. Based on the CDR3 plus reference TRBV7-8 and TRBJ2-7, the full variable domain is GAGVSQSPRYKVAKRGQDVALRCDPISGHVSLFWYQQALGQGPEFLTYFQNEAQLDKSGLPSDRFFAERPEGSVSTLKIQRTQQEDSAVYLCASSRDIHSYEQYFGPGTRLTVT.

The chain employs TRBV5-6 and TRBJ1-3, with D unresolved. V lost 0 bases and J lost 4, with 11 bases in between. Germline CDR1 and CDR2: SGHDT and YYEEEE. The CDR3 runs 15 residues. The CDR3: CASSLGPVRGNTIYF. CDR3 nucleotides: TGTGCCAGCAGCTTGGGTCCGGTACGCGGAAACACCATATATTTT. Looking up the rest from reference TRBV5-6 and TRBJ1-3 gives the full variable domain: DAGVTQSPTHLIKTRGQQVTLRCSPKSGHDTVSWYQQALGQGPQFIFQYYEEEERQRGNFPDRFSGHQFPNYSSELNVNALLLGDSALYLCASSLGPVRGNTIYFGEGSWLTVV.

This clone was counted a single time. The CDR3 DNA sequence: TGTGCCAGCAGTTTATCGACTGGCTCGGGCTATGGCTACACCTTC. As protein: CASSLSTGSGYGYTF. J is TRBJ1-2 and V is TRBV27; D is uncertain. CDR1 MNHEY and CDR2 SMNVEV come from the germline V gene (reference sequence). V was clipped by 0 bases and J by 4 bases, with 12 bases between them. The CDR3 has 15 amino acids.

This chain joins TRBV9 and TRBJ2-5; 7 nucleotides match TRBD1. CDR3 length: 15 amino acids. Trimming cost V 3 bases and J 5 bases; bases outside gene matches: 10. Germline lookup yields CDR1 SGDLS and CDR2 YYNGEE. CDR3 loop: CASSGRQGVLETQYF. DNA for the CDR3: TGTGCCAGCAGCGGAAGACAGGGAGTTTTGGAGACCCAGTACTTC.